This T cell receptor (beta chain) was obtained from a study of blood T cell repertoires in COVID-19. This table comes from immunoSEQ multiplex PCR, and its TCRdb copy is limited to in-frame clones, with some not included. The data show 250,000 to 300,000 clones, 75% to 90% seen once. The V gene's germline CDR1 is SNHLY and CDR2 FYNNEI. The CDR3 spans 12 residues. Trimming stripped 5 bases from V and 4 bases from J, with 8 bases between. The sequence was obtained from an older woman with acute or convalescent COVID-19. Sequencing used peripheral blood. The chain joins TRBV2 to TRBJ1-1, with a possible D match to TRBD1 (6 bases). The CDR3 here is CASSQGTTEAFF. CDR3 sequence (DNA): TGTGCCAGCAGTCAGGGGACCACTGAAGCTTTCTTT.